The rows below give T cell receptor beta chains drawn from one sample of a study of cytomegalovirus exposure and HLA in healthy donors. TCRdb's copy holds only in-frame clones and misses some; the assay was immunoSEQ multiplex PCR. The sample carries under 140,000 clones, approximately 80% recorded once. Sequencing used PBMCs. All receptors come from a woman aged 55 to 70 in good health and CMV-seropositive. Each CDR3 is given with its conserved first and last residue. The D gene is left open where the match is weak. A clone size is listed for some rows: how often the clone was seen (once, few, many), or a class if it is expanded.

clone size,D gene,J gene,V gene,CDR3 protein,CDR3 DNA
few,.,TRBJ2-7,TRBV7-3,CASSLGGGKNYEQYF,TGTGCCAGCAGCCTAGGGGGGGGAAAAAACTACGAGCAGTACTTC
.,TRBD1,TRBJ1-1,TRBV5-1,CASSSLTGRRSTEAFF,TGCGCCAGCAGCTCCCTGACAGGGAGGAGAAGCACTGAAGCTTTCTTT
.,.,TRBJ2-1,TRBV5-1,CASSPRAYNEQFF,TGCGCCAGCAGCCCGAGGGCCTACAATGAGCAGTTCTTC
.,TRBD1,TRBJ1-2,TRBV4-2,CASSQQQGRGYGYTF,TGTGCCAGCAGCCAACAACAGGGGAGAGGCTATGGCTACACCTTC
.,TRBD2,TRBJ2-3,TRBV2,CASSDSGRAGSTQYF,TGTGCCAGCAGCGATAGCGGGAGGGCCGGGTCTACGCAGTATTTT
.,TRBD1,TRBJ1-2,TRBV7-2,CASSLDRGRGSYGYTF,TGTGCCAGCAGCTTGGACAGGGGTAGGGGCTCGTATGGCTACACCTTC
once,.,TRBJ2-1,TRBV27,CASSFIPGTRDNEQFF,TGTGCCAGCAGTTTCATACCCGGGACAAGGGACAATGAGCAGTTCTTC
.,.,TRBJ1-2,TRBV7-8,CASSLGAYGYTF,TGTGCCAGCAGCTTAGGAGCCTATGGCTACACCTTC
.,.,TRBJ2-7,TRBV7-7,CASSPVLGAEQYF,TGTGCCAGCAGCCCGGTCTTGGGGGCCGAGCAGTACTTC
.,.,TRBJ2-1,TRBV5-4,CASSLSLLNEQFF,TGTGCCAGCAGCTTGTCCCTCCTTAATGAGCAGTTCTTC
once,.,TRBJ1-1,TRBV21-1,CASSSPRGVEAFF,TGTGCCAGCAGCAGCCCCAGGGGGGTTGAAGCTTTCTTT
few,.,TRBJ2-7,TRBV6-1,CASSLQLTGPYEQYF,TGTGCCAGCAGTTTACAACTGACAGGTCCTTACGAGCAGTACTTC
.,TRBD1,TRBJ2-5,TRBV18,CAGSPRQGDQETQYF,TGTGCCGGCTCACCACGACAGGGAGACCAAGAGACCCAGTACTTC
.,TRBD1,TRBJ2-7,TRBV7-6,CASSLARGKARGSYEQYF,TGTGCCAGCAGCTTAGCGCGTGGGAAGGCCAGGGGGTCCTACGAGCAGTACTTC
.,.,TRBJ2-7,TRBV7-8,CASSPKYGGGYEQYF,TGTGCCAGCAGCCCTAAGTATGGGGGAGGATACGAGCAGTACTTC
.,TRBD1,TRBJ2-5,TRBV4-2,CASSQDERTGGAETQYF,TGTGCCAGCAGCCAAGATGAGAGGACAGGGGGCGCGGAGACCCAGTACTTC
.,.,TRBJ2-3,TRBV7-6,CASSFQGGDTQYF,TGTGCCAGCAGTTTCCAAGGGGGTGATACGCAGTATTTT
.,TRBD1,TRBJ1-2,TRBV29-1,CSVDQGDYGYTF,TGCAGCGTTGATCAGGGGGACTATGGCTACACCTTC
.,TRBD2,TRBJ2-7,TRBV5-4,CASSLGSGRGYEQYF,TGTGCCAGCAGCTTGGGAAGCGGGAGAGGATACGAGCAGTACTTC
.,TRBD1,TRBJ1-6,TRBV29-1,CSARQGSYNSPLHF,TGCAGCGCCCGACAGGGGTCCTATAATTCACCCCTCCACTTT
few,.,TRBJ1-1,TRBV2,CASRSDSNEAFF,TGTGCCAGCAGGTCGGACAGTAATGAAGCTTTCTTT
.,.,TRBJ2-5,TRBV6-5,CASSSGYQETQYF,TGTGCCAGCAGTTCCGGGTACCAAGAGACCCAGTACTTC
.,TRBD2,TRBJ2-7,TRBV5-1,CASSLTSGRVYEQYF,TGCGCCAGCAGCTTGACTAGCGGGAGGGTTTACGAGCAGTACTTC
.,TRBD2,TRBJ2-7,TRBV28,CASSLGLAGFSYEQYF,TGTGCCAGCAGTTTAGGACTAGCGGGTTTCTCCTACGAGCAGTACTTC
few,.,TRBJ2-7,TRBV29-1,CSVLSVRSSYEQYF,TGCAGCGTACTTAGCGTTAGGAGCTCCTACGAGCAGTACTTC
.,TRBD2,TRBJ2-3,TRBV10-1,CASSSAGGDTQYF,TGCGCCAGCAGTTCGGCGGGAGGAGATACGCAGTATTTT
.,TRBD1,TRBJ2-7,TRBV28,CASNEQGISYEQYF,TGTGCCAGCAATGAACAGGGGATCTCCTACGAGCAGTACTTC
.,TRBD2,TRBJ2-7,TRBV5-1,CASSLASGSTYEQYF,TGCGCCAGCAGCTTGGCTAGCGGTTCAACCTACGAGCAGTACTTC
.,.,TRBJ1-2,TRBV18,CASSPLPTGIGYYGYTF,TGTGCCAGCTCACCACTACCCACAGGGATTGGATACTATGGCTACACCTTC
once,.,TRBJ2-7,TRBV30,CAWRVTASYEQYF,TGTGCCTGGAGGGTGACAGCGAGCTACGAGCAGTACTTC
few,.,TRBJ1-5,TRBV30,CAWAKGENQPQHF,TGTGCCTGGGCTAAGGGGGAGAATCAGCCCCAGCATTTT
.,TRBD2,TRBJ2-1,TRBV9,CASSDTSGSNEQFF,TGTGCCAGCAGCGACACTAGCGGGAGCAATGAGCAGTTCTTC
.,TRBD1,TRBJ1-1,TRBV4-1,CASSPRRDRVGNTEAFF,TGCGCCAGCAGTCCACGCCGGGACAGGGTGGGGAACACTGAAGCTTTCTTT
once,.,TRBJ2-3,TRBV28,CASSLLSGASTDTQYF,TGTGCCAGCAGTTTACTTAGCGGAGCTAGCACAGATACGCAGTATTTT
.,TRBD1,TRBJ1-4,TRBV6-5,CASTPVGGDGAKLFF,TGTGCCAGCACCCCTGTAGGGGGCGATGGAGCGAAACTGTTTTTT
few,.,TRBJ2-3,TRBV5-1,CASSSSRWADTDTQYF,TGCGCCAGCAGTTCAAGTCGTTGGGCAGACACAGATACGCAGTATTTT
.,.,TRBJ2-2,TRBV7-3,CASSRVRNTGELFF,TGTGCCAGCAGCCGAGTAAGAAACACCGGGGAGCTGTTTTTT
.,.,TRBJ2-7,TRBV6-1,CASSDNEQYF,TGTGCCAGCAGCGACAACGAGCAGTACTTC
once,.,TRBJ2-5,TRBV2,CASSEIGQGGETQYF,TGTGCCAGCAGTGAAATCGGTCAGGGAGGAGAGACCCAGTACTTC
.,TRBD1,TRBJ2-7,TRBV5-1,CASSSGTGGPYEQYF,TGCGCCAGCAGTTCCGGGACAGGGGGCCCCTACGAGCAGTACTTC
.,TRBD2,TRBJ2-7,TRBV29-1,CSVVQTSLKYF,TGCAGCGTTGTTCAGACTAGCCTTAAGTACTTC
.,TRBD2,TRBJ2-3,TRBV27,CASSPGLATSTDTQYF,TGTGCCAGCAGTCCGGGACTAGCGACGAGCACAGATACGCAGTATTTT
.,TRBD2,TRBJ2-1,TRBV11-2,CASSLLAGGSYNEQFF,TGTGCCAGCAGCTTGCTAGCGGGAGGTTCCTACAATGAGCAGTTCTTC
.,.,TRBJ1-5,TRBV5-6,CASSRRGPSNQPQHF,TGTGCCAGCAGCCGTCGGGGTCCGAGCAATCAGCCCCAGCATTTT
.,.,TRBJ1-1,TRBV6-6,CASRRRDTEAFF,TGTGCCAGCAGGCGGAGGGACACTGAAGCTTTCTTT
.,TRBD2,TRBJ2-6,TRBV28,CASKAGGSGANVLTF,TGTGCCAGCAAAGCGGGGGGTTCTGGGGCCAACGTCCTGACTTTC
.,TRBD1,TRBJ1-1,TRBV18,CASSSIPQGAGTEAFF,TGTGCCAGCTCGTCAATCCCACAGGGGGCCGGCACTGAAGCTTTCTTT
.,TRBD1,TRBJ1-5,TRBV18,CASSPDRGYQPQHF,TGTGCCAGCTCACCCGACAGGGGGTATCAGCCCCAGCATTTT
.,.,TRBJ1-2,TRBV2,CASVVGSYGYTF,TGTGCCAGCGTAGTGGGCTCCTATGGCTACACCTTC
few,.,TRBJ2-7,TRBV5-4,CASSSGQTYEQYF,TGTGCCAGCAGCTCCGGACAGACCTACGAGCAGTACTTC
.,TRBD2,TRBJ2-1,TRBV11-3,CASSLELGLASSYNEQFF,TGTGCCAGCAGCTTGGAATTGGGACTAGCGAGTTCCTACAATGAGCAGTTCTTC
.,.,TRBJ2-7,TRBV10-3,CAISDFARGAGQYF,TGTGCCATCAGCGATTTTGCCAGGGGGGCTGGGCAGTACTTC
.,TRBD2,TRBJ2-3,TRBV5-4,CASSLRLAGDSDTQYF,TGTGCCAGCAGCCTGAGACTAGCGGGAGATTCAGATACGCAGTATTTT
.,.,TRBJ2-2,TRBV14,CASSLRGTRTAHTGELFF,TGTGCCAGCAGCCTAAGGGGGACCCGGACAGCACACACCGGGGAGCTGTTTTTT
few,TRBD1,TRBJ1-2,TRBV29-1,CSAPQGNYGYTF,TGCAGCGCCCCACAGGGGAACTATGGCTACACCTTC
.,.,TRBJ1-5,TRBV18,CASSPSKRGGPNQPQHF,TGTGCCAGCTCACCCTCAAAGCGGGGAGGGCCAAATCAGCCCCAGCATTTT